The 13 T cell receptor beta chains below all came from one sample that was sequenced in a study of post-analysis software for immune sequencing data. Findings and limits, study-wide: Five TRBV segments, including TRBV5-6, TRBV5-1 and TRBV20-1, were more frequent in patients than controls.

Antigens of these TCRs are unknown. Sequencing libraries made from TCR beta cDNA carried unique molecular identifiers. TCRdb reanalysed the PCR reads using MiXCR and keeps one entry per CDR3 protein. The sample yields 700,000 to 800,000 distinct CDR3 sequences, 25% to 30% seen once. Source material: blood. The receptors here all came from a girl aged 5-17 years with multiple sclerosis.

The V gene is TRBV28, the J gene TRBJ1-1; weak D call: TRBD1 (5 bases). This CDR3 region has 15 residues. Germline lookup yields CDR1 MDHEN and CDR2 SYDVKM. V lost 5 bases, J lost 2 bases, and 15 bases lay in between. The CDR3 region is CASSPPTEINTEAFF. The CDR3 nucleotides are TGTGCCAGCAGTCCACCGACAGAGATTAACACTGAAGCTTTCTTT.

The sample holds a few counts of this clonotype. One junction end does not reproduce the germline sequence, and a read error may be involved. This chain's CDR3 is CASRGGSDTRYF. The DNA for the CDR3 is TGTGCCAGCAGAGGGGGATCGGATACGCGGTATTTT. The rearrangement uses TRBV2 and TRBJ2-3; D may be TRBD1 (6 bases). The CDR3 runs to 12 residues. Germline V CDR1 and CDR2: SNHLY, FYNNEI.

This clonotype has just a few counts. This chain connects TRBV6-5 to TRBJ1-2, with 7 bases identical to TRBD1. V lost 6 bases and J lost 5; bases outside the gene matches: 15. The CDR3 extends over 16 amino acids. The germline V gene has CDR1 MNHEY and CDR2 SVGAGI. The CDR3 protein is CASSRGGGGRRYGYTF. DNA for the CDR3: TGTGCCAGCAGCCGGGGGGGAGGGGGCCGGAGATATGGCTACACCTTC.

This clonotype was seen more than once but under ten times. The chain is built from TRBV20-1 and TRBJ2-7; D remains ambiguous. Germline assignment: CDR1 DFQATT and CDR2 SNEGSKA (reference sequence). This CDR3 has 12 residues. Trimming took off 1 base at V and 7 bases at J, with 11 bases between the two ends. The CDR3 DNA sequence: TGCAGTGCTAGAGCCGAGGATTTAGAGCAGTACTTC. Protein sequence: CSARAEDLEQYF.

The rearrangement joins TRBV7-2 to TRBJ2-7, with D hard to call. The J call is in doubt because the DNA end fits TRBJ2-5 better. CDR3 length: 13 amino acids. Germline V CDR1 and CDR2: SGHTA, FQGNSA. The chain's CDR3 is CASSPRLVGTQYF. Written as DNA, the CDR3 is TGTGCCAGCAGCCCCCGGCTCGTAGGGACCCAGTACTTC.

The sample holds a few counts of this clonotype. CDR3 loop: CASSSSLRPEETQYF. The CDR3 DNA reads TGCGCCAGCAGCTCGTCCCTCCGGCCTGAAGAGACCCAGTACTTC. J is TRBJ2-5 and V is TRBV5-1; D remains ambiguous. Germline V CDR1 and CDR2: SGHRS, YFSETQ. The V end lost 3 bases, the J end lost 3 bases, and 15 bases lay between the germline ends. This CDR3 is 15 amino acids long.

The chain combines TRBV6-1 with TRBJ1-2, with a tentative D call TRBD1 (6 bases). The length of the CDR3 is 15 residues. V was shortened by 3 bases and J by 6 bases, with 17 bases between the two germline ends. CDR1 is MNHNS, CDR2 SASEGT, per germline. CDR3 in amino acids: CASSDSGQGRHGYTF. Written as DNA, the CDR3 is TGTGCCAGCAGTGATTCGGGACAAGGACGTCATGGCTACACCTTC.

The rearrangement links TRBV29-1 to TRBJ2-3, with D perhaps matching TRBD2 (6 bases). From germline, CDR1 is SQVTM and CDR2 ANQGSEA. The CDR3 contains 14 residues. The germline V and J ends were trimmed by 1 base and 6 bases, with 14 bases remaining between them. CDR3 sequence: CSVEGGRGGDTQYF. CDR3 nucleotide sequence: TGCAGCGTTGAAGGGGGTCGTGGGGGGGATACGCAGTATTTT.

The CDR3 sequence is CASWGTVGETQYF. In nucleotides, the CDR3 is TGCGCCAGCTGGGGGACGGTCGGAGAGACCCAGTACTTC. The chain has TRBV5-1 and TRBJ2-5, with D perhaps TRBD1 or TRBD2 (5 bases each). Germline values: CDR1 SGHRS, CDR2 YFSETQ. The CDR3 extends over 13 amino acids. The V and J ends lost 7 bases and 4 bases respectively, with 14 bases between them.

The chain is built from TRBV6-6 and TRBJ2-1; 10 bases are a match to TRBD2. J was trimmed by 6 bases and V by 5 bases; bases with no gene match: 13. This CDR3 has 17 residues. Germline V CDR1 and CDR2: MNHNY, SVGAGI (reference sequence). CDR3 sequence: CASSPSSGRAISNEQFF. Written as DNA, the CDR3 is TGTGCCAGCAGTCCGAGCAGCGGGAGGGCCATTAGCAATGAGCAGTTCTTC.

The CDR3 is CASSLGTSLTALEQYF. CDR3 bases: TGTGCCAGCAGCTTAGGGACTAGCTTAACCGCCCTCGAGCAGTACTTC. The chain combines TRBV11-2 with TRBJ2-7; TRBD2 aligns across 8 bases. This CDR3 is 16 amino acids long. The V gene end was trimmed by 1 base and the J gene end by 6 bases; junction bases not matched to a gene: 11. Germline CDR1 reads SGHAT; CDR2 reads FQNNGV.

V is TRBV20-1 and J is TRBJ1-2; D unresolved. V was cut by 5 bases and J by 6 bases, with 16 bases left in between. Germline assignment: CDR1 DFQATT and CDR2 SNEGSKA (reference sequence). CDR3 size: 13 residues. CDR3: CSAPSLKVDGYTF. As DNA, the CDR3 is TGCAGTGCTCCCTCCCTCAAGGTAGATGGCTACACCTTC.

This clonotype was seen only a few times. The chain links TRBV12-3 or TRBV12-4 to TRBJ1-5; 7 bases fit TRBD1. V lost 5 bases to trimming and J lost 6 bases; unmatched junction nucleotides: 10. This CDR3 is 15 amino acids long. DNA for the CDR3: TGTGCCAGCAGTACCCCGGGACAGCTAGGTCAGCCCCAGCATTTT. Encoded protein: CASSTPGQLGQPQHF.